This is a list of T cell receptor beta chains from one sample in a study of blood T cell repertoires in COVID-19. The table came from immunoSEQ multiplex PCR; TCRdb's copy has only in-frame clones and leaves some out. The table records approximately 150,000 clones, roughly nine tenths of them present only once. The source material was peripheral blood. Receptor source: a man younger than 30 with COVID-19, enrolled during active disease. The CDR3 runs from the conserved cysteine through the conserved F or W. Fields, in order: V gene, D gene, J gene, CDR3 protein. D genes are given only for firm matches.

TRBV2	-	TRBJ2-1	CASDWEAYNEQFF
TRBV20-1	TRBD2	TRBJ2-1	CSASIGTRLREQFF
TRBV27	TRBD1	TRBJ1-2	CASRQGAYGYTF
TRBV30	-	TRBJ2-7	CAWETSYEQYF
TRBV7-9	TRBD2	TRBJ2-7	CASSLPPGTGGNYEQYF
TRBV30	TRBD2	TRBJ2-5	CAWSVNGRETQYF
TRBV27	-	TRBJ2-1	CASSLARRNEQFF
TRBV4-3	-	TRBJ1-4	CASSQVRQTEKLFF
TRBV27	TRBD1	TRBJ1-6	CASRRAGGDSPLHF
TRBV27	-	TRBJ2-3	CASSFPSGDTQYF
TRBV2	TRBD2	TRBJ2-7	CASSVPEGLREQYF
TRBV5-1	-	TRBJ1-1	CASSLEGADTEAFF
TRBV18	-	TRBJ2-2	CASSLGAGELFF
TRBV11-2	TRBD1	TRBJ2-7	CASSRLRTGRTYEQYF
TRBV9	-	TRBJ2-7	CASSVGSRNYEQYF
TRBV7-9	-	TRBJ1-2	CASSSRDDYGYTF
TRBV11-2	-	TRBJ1-1	CASSLGGGLMNTEAFF
TRBV3-1/TRBV3-2	-	TRBJ1-2	CASSQWTANYGYTF
TRBV28	-	TRBJ2-1	CASSLLTAFSYNEQFF
TRBV24-1	TRBD1	TRBJ2-3	CATSDPGQISTDTQYF
TRBV13	-	TRBJ2-1	CASSSRDFHEQFF
TRBV7-9	TRBD1	TRBJ2-7	CASSLVGVGDRNTREQYF
TRBV19	-	TRBJ2-1	CASSSLEGPSSYNEQFF
TRBV24-1	TRBD1	TRBJ1-4	CATSDGDRATNEKLLF
TRBV4-3	TRBD1	TRBJ2-4	CASSQGTGKNIQYF
TRBV28	TRBD1	TRBJ2-2	CASRTPGQGSGELFF
TRBV27	TRBD1	TRBJ1-2	CASSLSGTGKGYTF
TRBV9	TRBD1	TRBJ1-1	CASSAHGQGGDRNTEAFF